Listed below are T cell receptor beta chains from one sample, sequenced in a study of T-cell reconstitution after alpha-beta-depleted transplantation in children. MiXCR, run by TCRdb on the PCR reads, gives a single entry per CDR3 protein. The sample has about 98,000 distinct CDR3 sequences, approximately 5.4% seen once. Sequenced material: PBMCs, mostly from graft donor cells, taken 60 days after TCRalphabeta/CD19-depleted stem cell transplant. These receptors all stem from a female patient aged 2-10 years who had a stem cell transplant for Fanconi anemia, so the T cells may come from the graft donor. CDR3s include the opening cysteine and the closing phenylalanine or tryptophan. Each record gives: V gene, D gene, J gene, clone size, CDR3 DNA, CDR3 protein. A D gene is named only where the DNA matches it firmly. The size field is filled for only some rows; it gives once, few, many or a size class.

>TRBV20-1|TRBD2|TRBJ2-5|many
TGCAGTGTTACTTTAGCGGGGAGCTATCAAGAGACCCAGTACTTC
CSVTLAGSYQETQYF
>TRBV20-1|TRBD2|TRBJ2-1|-
TGCAGTGCTAGTCGGACTAGCGGGAGAGGAGATGAGCAGTTCTTC
CSASRTSGRGDEQFF
>TRBV28|-|TRBJ2-3|many
TGTGCCAGCACCACGATCACAGATACGCAGTATTTT
CASTTITDTQYF
>TRBV7-2|-|TRBJ2-1|many
TGTGCCAGCAGCTTAGTGCCCCGGACAGCCTCCTACAATGAGCAGTTCTTC
CASSLVPRTASYNEQFF
>TRBV3-1|-|TRBJ2-7|many
TGTGCCAGCAGCCAGCGGGGAGTGGCCCACTACGAGCAGTACTTC
CASSQRGVAHYEQYF
>TRBV18|TRBD1|TRBJ2-7|-
TGTGCCAGCTCACCATTCCGACATCCAAACCGGGACAGCTTCTACGAGCAGTACTTC
CASSPFRHPNRDSFYEQYF
>TRBV5-1|-|TRBJ2-1|many
TGCGCCAGCAGCTTAGGGTGGGGGCAGTTCTTC
CASSLGWGQFF
>TRBV27|TRBD2|TRBJ2-2|many
TGTGCCAGCAGTACTCCAAGTATTAGCGGGAGATGGGCCGGGGAGCTGTTTTTT
CASSTPSISGRWAGELFF
>TRBV28|-|TRBJ2-1|many
TGTGCCAGCAGTTTACGGGAAAACAATGAGCAGTTCTTC
CASSLRENNEQFF
>TRBV9|TRBD1|TRBJ2-7|many
TGTGCCAGCAGCCCGCCGACAGGGCCCTCCGAGCAGTACTTC
CASSPPTGPSEQYF
>TRBV18|-|TRBJ1-5|few
TGTGCCAGCTCCCCAGACAGGAATCAGCCCCAGCATTTT
CASSPDRNQPQHF
>TRBV28|TRBD2|TRBJ2-7|many
TGTGCCAGCAGTTTGTGGACTAGCGGGAGAGCCTACGAGCAGTACTTC
CASSLWTSGRAYEQYF
>TRBV5-1|-|TRBJ2-3|few
TGCGCCAGCAGCGCCGGGACACTAAGCACAGATACGCAGTATTTT
CASSAGTLSTDTQYF
>TRBV5-1|TRBD2|TRBJ2-1|many
TGCGCCAGCAGCTTGGCCATTCCCCGGGACTATGTTTACTTC
CASSLAIPRDYVYF
>TRBV28|-|TRBJ2-4|many
TGTGCCAGCAGTTTGGGGGGTCTGGCCAAAAACATTCAGTACTTC
CASSLGGLAKNIQYF
>TRBV29-1|-|TRBJ2-7|many
TGCAGCTTTCGCAGCAGCAGGGCCCACGAGCAGTACTTC
CSFRSSRAHEQYF
>TRBV20-1|TRBD2|TRBJ2-1|many
TGCAGTGCTAGAGACCTCCTGAGCGGGAGCTCGATGACTGAGCAGTTCTTC
CSARDLLSGSSMTEQFF
>TRBV20-1|-|TRBJ2-7|many
TGCAGTGCTGCCCTCATTTACTACGAGCAGTACTTC
CSAALIYYEQYF
>TRBV19|-|TRBJ2-4|-
TGTGCCAGTGAACAGGGTCAGAAAAACATTCAGTACTTC
CASEQGQKNIQYF